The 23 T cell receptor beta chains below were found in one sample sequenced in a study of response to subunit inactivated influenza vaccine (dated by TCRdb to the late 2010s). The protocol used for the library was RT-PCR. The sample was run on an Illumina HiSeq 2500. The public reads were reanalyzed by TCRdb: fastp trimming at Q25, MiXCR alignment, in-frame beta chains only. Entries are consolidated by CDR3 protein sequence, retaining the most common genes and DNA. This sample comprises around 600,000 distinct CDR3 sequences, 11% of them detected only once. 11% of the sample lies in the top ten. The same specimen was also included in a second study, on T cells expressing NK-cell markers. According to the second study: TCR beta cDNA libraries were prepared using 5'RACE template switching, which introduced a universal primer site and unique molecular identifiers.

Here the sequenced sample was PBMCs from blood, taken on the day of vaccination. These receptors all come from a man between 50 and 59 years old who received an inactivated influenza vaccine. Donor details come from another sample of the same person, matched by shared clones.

CDR3 nucleotides: TGCGCCAGCAGAGGACAGGGGGTATGGAACACTGAAGCTTTCTTT. Its protein is CASRGQGVWNTEAFF. The chain joins TRBV5-1 to TRBJ1-1, with 10 bases lining up with TRBD1. CDR1 is SGHRS, CDR2 YFSETQ, per germline. The CDR3 runs 15 residues. The V gene end was trimmed by 5 bases and the J gene end by 1 base; junction bases not matched to a gene: 5.

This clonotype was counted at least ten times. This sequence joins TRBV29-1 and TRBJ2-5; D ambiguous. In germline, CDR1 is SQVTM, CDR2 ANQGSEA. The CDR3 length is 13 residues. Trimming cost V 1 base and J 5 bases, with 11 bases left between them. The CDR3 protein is CSVEGTQGETQYF. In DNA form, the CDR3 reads TGCAGCGTTGAAGGCACTCAAGGGGAGACCCAGTACTTC.

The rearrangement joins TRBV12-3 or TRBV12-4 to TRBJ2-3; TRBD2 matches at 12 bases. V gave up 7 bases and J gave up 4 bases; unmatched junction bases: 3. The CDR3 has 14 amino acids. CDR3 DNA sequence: TGTGCCAGCACCCTAGCGGGGGGGCCAGATACGCAGTATTTT. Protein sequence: CASTLAGGPDTQYF.

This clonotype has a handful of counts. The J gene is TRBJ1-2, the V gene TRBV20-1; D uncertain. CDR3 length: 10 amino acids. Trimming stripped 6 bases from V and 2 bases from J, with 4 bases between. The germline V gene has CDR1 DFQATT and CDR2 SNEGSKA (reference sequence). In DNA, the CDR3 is TGCAGTGCCATGAACTATGGCTACACCTTC. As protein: CSAMNYGYTF.

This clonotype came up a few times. The chain's CDR3 is CASSLRSELAGQDTQYF. For the CDR3, the DNA is TGTGCCAGCAGTTTAAGGTCCGAACTAGCGGGGCAAGATACGCAGTATTTT. The V gene is TRBV28, the J gene TRBJ2-3, with 10 positions matching TRBD2. J lost 5 bases, V lost 2 bases, and 10 bases had no gene match. Germline values: CDR1 MDHEN, CDR2 SYDVKM. This CDR3 spans 17 amino acids.

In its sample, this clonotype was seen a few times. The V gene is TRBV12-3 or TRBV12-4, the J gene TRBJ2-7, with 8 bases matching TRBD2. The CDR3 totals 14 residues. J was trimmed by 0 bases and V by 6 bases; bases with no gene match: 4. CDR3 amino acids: CASSTSGVSYEQYF. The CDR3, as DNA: TGTGCCAGCAGCACTAGCGGTGTCTCCTACGAGCAGTACTTC.

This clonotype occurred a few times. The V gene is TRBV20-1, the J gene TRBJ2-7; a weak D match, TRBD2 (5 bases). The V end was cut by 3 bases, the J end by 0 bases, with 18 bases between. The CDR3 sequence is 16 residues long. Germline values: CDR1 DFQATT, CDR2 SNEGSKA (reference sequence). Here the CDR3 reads CSARPLERTSSYEQYF. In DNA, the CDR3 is TGCAGTGCTAGGCCCTTAGAGCGGACGAGCTCCTACGAGCAGTACTTC.

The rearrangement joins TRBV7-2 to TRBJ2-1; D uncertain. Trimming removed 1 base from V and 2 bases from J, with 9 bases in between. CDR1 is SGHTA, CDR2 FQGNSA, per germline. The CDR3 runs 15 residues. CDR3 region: CASSLGWQTYNEQFF. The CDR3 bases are TGTGCCAGCAGCTTAGGTTGGCAGACCTACAATGAGCAGTTCTTC.

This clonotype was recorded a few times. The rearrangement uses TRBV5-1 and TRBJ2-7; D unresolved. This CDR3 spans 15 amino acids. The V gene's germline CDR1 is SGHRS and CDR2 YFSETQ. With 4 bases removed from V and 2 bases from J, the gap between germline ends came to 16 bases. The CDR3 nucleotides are TGCGCCAGCAGCAGACGCTCGGACGGCCCCTACGAGCAGTACTTC. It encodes CASSRRSDGPYEQYF.

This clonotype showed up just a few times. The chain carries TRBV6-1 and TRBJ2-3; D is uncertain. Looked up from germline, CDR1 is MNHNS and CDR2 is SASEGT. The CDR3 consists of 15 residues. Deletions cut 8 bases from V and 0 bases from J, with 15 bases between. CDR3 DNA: TGTGCCAGCTCCTGGGCGGCAGGAAGCACAGATACGCAGTATTTT. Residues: CASSWAAGSTDTQYF.

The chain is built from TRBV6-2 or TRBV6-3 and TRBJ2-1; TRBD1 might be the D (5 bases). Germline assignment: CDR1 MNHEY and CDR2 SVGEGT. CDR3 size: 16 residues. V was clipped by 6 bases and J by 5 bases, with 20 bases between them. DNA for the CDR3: TGTGCCAGCAGGGGTGGCGTCAGGGAAGGCGACAATGAGCAGTTCTTC. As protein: CASRGGVREGDNEQFF.

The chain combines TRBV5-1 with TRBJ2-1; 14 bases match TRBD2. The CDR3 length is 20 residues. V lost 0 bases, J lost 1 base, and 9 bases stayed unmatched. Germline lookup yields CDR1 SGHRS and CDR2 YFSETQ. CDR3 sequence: CASSLAGTSGGPWSYNEQFF. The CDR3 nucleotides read TGCGCCAGCAGCTTGGCCGGGACTAGCGGGGGACCTTGGTCCTACAATGAGCAGTTCTTC.

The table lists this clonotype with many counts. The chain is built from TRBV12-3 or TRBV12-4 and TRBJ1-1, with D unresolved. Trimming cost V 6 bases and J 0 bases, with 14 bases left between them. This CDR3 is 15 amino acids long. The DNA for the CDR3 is TGTGCCAGCAGGCAATCAGGCGCCATGAACACTGAAGCTTTCTTT. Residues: CASRQSGAMNTEAFF.

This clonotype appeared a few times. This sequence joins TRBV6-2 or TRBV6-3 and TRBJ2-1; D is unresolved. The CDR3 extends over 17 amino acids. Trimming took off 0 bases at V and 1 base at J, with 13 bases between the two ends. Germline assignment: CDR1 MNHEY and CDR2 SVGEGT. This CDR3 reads CASSYSRVRLSYNEQFF. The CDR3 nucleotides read TGTGCCAGCAGTTACTCCCGGGTGCGACTGTCCTACAATGAGCAGTTCTTC.

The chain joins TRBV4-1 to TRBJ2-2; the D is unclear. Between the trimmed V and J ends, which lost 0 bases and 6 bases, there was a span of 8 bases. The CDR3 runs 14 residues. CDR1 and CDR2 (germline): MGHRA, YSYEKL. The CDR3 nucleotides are TGCGCCAGCAGCCAAGATCACCGGGCCGGGGAGCTGTTTTTT. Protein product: CASSQDHRAGELFF.

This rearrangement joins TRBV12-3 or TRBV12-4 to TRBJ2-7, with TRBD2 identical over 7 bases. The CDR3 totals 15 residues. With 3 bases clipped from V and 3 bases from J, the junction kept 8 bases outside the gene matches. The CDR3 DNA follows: TGTGCCAGCAGTTTTGGTGGCGGGAGCTTCTACGAGCAGTACTTC. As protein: CASSFGGGSFYEQYF.

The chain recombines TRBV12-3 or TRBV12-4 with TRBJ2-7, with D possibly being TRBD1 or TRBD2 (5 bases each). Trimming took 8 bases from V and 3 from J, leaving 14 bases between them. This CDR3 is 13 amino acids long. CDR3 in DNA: TGTGCCAGCGGGGGTGGTAAGGGCTACGAGCAGTACTTC. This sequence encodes CASGGGKGYEQYF.

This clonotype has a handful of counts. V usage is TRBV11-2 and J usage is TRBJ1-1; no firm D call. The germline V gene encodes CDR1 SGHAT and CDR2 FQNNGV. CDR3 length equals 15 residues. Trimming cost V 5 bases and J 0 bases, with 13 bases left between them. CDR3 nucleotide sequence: TGTGCCAGCAGCGCCGGACTAACTCTGAACACTGAAGCTTTCTTT. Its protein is CASSAGLTLNTEAFF.

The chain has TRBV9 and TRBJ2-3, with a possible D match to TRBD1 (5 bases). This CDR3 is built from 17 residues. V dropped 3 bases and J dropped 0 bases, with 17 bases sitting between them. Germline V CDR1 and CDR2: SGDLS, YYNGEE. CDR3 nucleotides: TGTGCCAGCAGCGCCCGACAGCAATTGTCTAGCACAGATACGCAGTATTTT. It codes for CASSARQQLSSTDTQYF.

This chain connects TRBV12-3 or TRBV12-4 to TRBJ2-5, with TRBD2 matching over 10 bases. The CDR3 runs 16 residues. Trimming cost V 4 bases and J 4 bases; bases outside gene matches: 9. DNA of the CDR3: TGTGCCAGCAGTTCCAGACTAGCGGGTTTCGGAGAGACCCAGTACTTC. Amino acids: CASSSRLAGFGETQYF.

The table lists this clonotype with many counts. This chain's CDR3 is CASSLYPGAWGYTF. The CDR3 bases are TGTGCCAGCAGCTTATATCCCGGGGCATGGGGCTACACCTTC. V usage is TRBV7-9 and J usage is TRBJ1-2; perhaps TRBD1 as D (5 bases). Germline CDR1 and CDR2: SEHNR and FQNEAQ (reference sequence). The V gene lost 2 bases and the J gene lost 8 bases, with 15 bases spanning the gap. CDR3 size: 14 residues.

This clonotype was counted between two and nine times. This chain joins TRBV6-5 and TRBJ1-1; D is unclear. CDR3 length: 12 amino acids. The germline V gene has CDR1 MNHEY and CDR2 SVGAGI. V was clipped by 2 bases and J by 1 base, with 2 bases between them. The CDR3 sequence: CASSYANTEAFF. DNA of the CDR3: TGTGCCAGCAGTTACGCGAACACTGAAGCTTTCTTT.

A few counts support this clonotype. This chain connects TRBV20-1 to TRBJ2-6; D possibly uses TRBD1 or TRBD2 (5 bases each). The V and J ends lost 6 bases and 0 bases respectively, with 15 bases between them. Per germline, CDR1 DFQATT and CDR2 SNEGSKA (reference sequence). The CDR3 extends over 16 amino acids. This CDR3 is CSAPGRGSSGANVLTF. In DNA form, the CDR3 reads TGCAGTGCGCCGGGACGGGGAAGCTCTGGGGCCAACGTCCTGACTTTC.